The present T cell receptor (beta chain) was sequenced within a study of cytomegalovirus exposure and HLA in healthy donors. Background on the study: Among around 200 million T cells, an earlier analysis found 117 million unique TCR beta sequences.

Though probably carrying unrecorded immune exposures, donors were nominally healthy at sampling. V was pared by 4 bases and J by 6 bases, with 7 bases of the junction left unmatched. The CDR3 contains 14 residues. CDR1 is LGHNA and CDR2 is YNFKEQ in the germline V gene. Notes on this clone: Its antigen is unidentified.

In the PCR, 60 Vbeta and 13 Jbeta primers were used. Libraries were prepared by immunoSEQ multiplex PCR; TCRdb keeps only in-frame clonotypes and omits some of them. The data show 80,000 to 100,000 clones, roughly 74% seen once. Findings and limits, study-wide: Data from an earlier analysis indicated that most TCR beta V segments were productive either about 90% or about 30% of the time.

This receptor was obtained from a woman aged 18-35 years in good health and CMV-seropositive. The material sequenced was PBMCs. The rearrangement links TRBV4-2 to TRBJ1-1; 8 bases line up with TRBD1. CDR3 amino acids: CASSPGGQASEAFF. The CDR3 coding sequence is TGTGCCAGCAGCCCAGGGGGACAGGCCTCTGAAGCTTTCTTT.